Listed below are T cell receptor beta chains from one sample, sequenced in a study of shared clonotypes between healthy human individuals. Some clones are missing from TCRdb's copy, which holds only in-frame ones; the method was immunoSEQ multiplex PCR. The sample includes fewer than 3 million clones, roughly 92% seen only once; the top ten take roughly 0.34%. Sequenced: naive CD4+ T cells from PBMCs. The receptors stem from a man in his late teens or twenties in good health. Some clones in this sample may be carry-over from other donors' samples. Each CDR3 is given with its conserved first and last residue. The D gene is left open where the match is weak. Clone size is not always given. Where it is, it says once, few, many or a class for expanded clones.

CDR3aa,CDR3nt,abundance,d_gene,j_gene,v_gene
CASSPGRTDLHIQYF,TGTGCCAGCTCACCAGGTAGGACAGATCTCCACATTCAGTACTTC,-,-,TRBJ2-4,TRBV18
CASSFGLAYEQFF,TGTGCCAGCAGCTTTGGACTAGCTTACGAGCAGTTCTTC,once,TRBD2,TRBJ2-1,TRBV7-9
CSVGQGTDTQYF,TGCAGCGTTGGACAGGGAACAGATACGCAGTATTTT,-,TRBD1,TRBJ2-3,TRBV29-1
CSTLDSATNEKLFF,TGCAGCACACTGGACAGCGCAACTAATGAAAAACTGTTTTTT,-,-,TRBJ1-4,TRBV29-1
CASRTGTEAFF,TGTGCCAGCAGGACAGGGACTGAAGCTTTCTTT,-,TRBD1,TRBJ1-1,TRBV6-5
CASSPLRSQRGYTF,TGTGCCAGCAGCCCCTTGCGATCCCAGAGGGGCTACACCTTC,-,-,TRBJ1-2,TRBV28
CASSSPGWTEAFF,TGTGCCAGCAGTTCCCCAGGGTGGACTGAAGCTTTCTTT,-,-,TRBJ1-1,TRBV6-5
CASSLDRPNGRLHSMNTEAFF,TGCGCCAGCAGCTTGGATCGCCCTAATGGACGCCTTCATAGCATGAACACTGAAGCTTTCTTT,-,-,TRBJ1-1,TRBV5-1
CASRTGHGYEQYF,TGTGCCAGCAGGACAGGGCACGGCTACGAGCAGTACTTC,-,TRBD1,TRBJ2-7,TRBV11-2
CASSLRGRLEQFF,TGTGCCAGCAGCTTACGCGGGAGGTTAGAGCAGTTCTTC,-,TRBD2,TRBJ2-1,TRBV11-3
CASSLEGLVLYGYTF,TGTGCCAGCAGCTTAGAAGGTCTAGTTCTCTATGGCTACACCTTC,-,-,TRBJ1-2,TRBV7-2
CAISDPADPGQGNYGYTF,TGTGCCATCAGTGACCCCGCCGATCCGGGACAGGGAAACTATGGCTACACCTTC,-,TRBD1,TRBJ1-2,TRBV10-3
CASSAGTSGGNEQFF,TGTGCCAGCAGCGCGGGGACTAGCGGGGGCAATGAGCAGTTCTTC,-,TRBD2,TRBJ2-1,TRBV11-3
CASTGGSTDTQYF,TGTGCCAGCACCGGTGGAAGCACAGATACGCAGTATTTT,-,-,TRBJ2-3,TRBV2
CAGSAGGPGTDTQYF,TGTGCCGGATCAGCGGGAGGGCCGGGCACAGATACGCAGTATTTT,-,TRBD2,TRBJ2-3,TRBV28
CASSQDIRSVGGTTNYGYTF,TGTGCCAGCAGCCAAGACATTCGGTCGGTTGGCGGGACCACGAACTATGGCTACACCTTC,-,-,TRBJ1-2,TRBV4-2
CASSLSKVPAGRNTGELFF,TGTGCCAGCAGCTTATCGAAGGTTCCAGCGGGGAGGAACACCGGGGAGCTGTTTTTT,-,TRBD2,TRBJ2-2,TRBV7-7
CASISRSDSDYGYTF,TGTGCCAGTATCTCTCGAAGTGACAGCGACTATGGCTACACCTTC,few,-,TRBJ1-2,TRBV19
CASRQYNEKLFF,TGTGCCAGCAGGCAGTATAATGAAAAACTGTTTTTT,-,-,TRBJ1-4,TRBV2
CASSQGAATNEKLFF,TGCGCCAGCAGCCAAGGGGCTGCAACTAATGAAAAACTGTTTTTT,-,-,TRBJ1-4,TRBV4-3